This TCR beta chain was retrieved from a study of CD8 T cells in ankylosing spondylitis. Study results and caveats: Disease-linked clones reportedly showed significant enrichment in matched ankylosing spondylitis synovial fluid. A CD8+ phenotype characterized the disease-linked clones, which were relatively rare in peripheral blood. There were earlier reports of some motif variants in reactive arthritis synovial fluid and blood. Ankylosing spondylitis blood appeared to be characterized by a TCR beta motif of eight highly homologous variants.

Libraries for TCR beta were made by quantitative 5'-RACE with molecular barcodes. Via MiXCR, TCRdb re-called the 5' RACE reads, giving one row per CDR3 protein. There are around 450,000 distinct CDR3 sequences in the sample; more than 25% occur only once, and about 0.92% lies in the top ten. On this clonotype: Its target is not known.

The sequencing input was blood, either unsorted or a sorted T cell fraction (not recorded which). The receptor was derived from a male donor with ankylosing spondylitis.

CDR3 sequence reads: CATSREGAGETQYF. CDR3 in DNA: TGTGCCACCAGCAGAGAAGGGGCCGGGGAGACCCAGTACTTC. V gene TRBV15 combines with J gene TRBJ2-5; TRBD1 is a possible D gene (5 bases). The V end lost 0 bases, the J end lost 5 bases, and 10 bases lay between the germline ends. The CDR3 consists of 14 residues. The V gene's germline CDR1 is LNHNV and CDR2 YYDKDF (reference sequence).